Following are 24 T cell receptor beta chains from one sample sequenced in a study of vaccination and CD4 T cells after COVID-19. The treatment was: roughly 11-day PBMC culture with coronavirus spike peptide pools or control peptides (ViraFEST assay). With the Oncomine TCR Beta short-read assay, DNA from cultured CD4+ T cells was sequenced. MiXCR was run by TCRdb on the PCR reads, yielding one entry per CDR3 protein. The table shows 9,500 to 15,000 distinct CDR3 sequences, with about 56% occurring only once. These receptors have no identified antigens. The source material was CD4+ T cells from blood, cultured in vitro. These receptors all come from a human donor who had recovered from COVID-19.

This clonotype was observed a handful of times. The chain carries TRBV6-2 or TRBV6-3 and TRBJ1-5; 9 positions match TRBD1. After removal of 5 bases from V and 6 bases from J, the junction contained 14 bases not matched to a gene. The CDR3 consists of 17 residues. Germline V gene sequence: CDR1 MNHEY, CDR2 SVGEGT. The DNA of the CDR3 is TGTGCCAGCAGTACGATTCCGACAGGGGGAAATCGTCAGCCCCAGCATTTT. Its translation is CASSTIPTGGNRQPQHF.

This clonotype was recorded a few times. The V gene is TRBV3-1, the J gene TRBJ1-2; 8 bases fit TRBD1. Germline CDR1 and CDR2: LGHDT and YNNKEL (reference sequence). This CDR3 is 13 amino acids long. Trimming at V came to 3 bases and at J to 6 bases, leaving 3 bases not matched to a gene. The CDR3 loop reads CASSQGGQDGYTF. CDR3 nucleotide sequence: TGTGCCAGCAGCCAGGGGGGACAGGATGGCTACACCTTC. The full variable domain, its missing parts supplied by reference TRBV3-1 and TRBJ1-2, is DTAVSQTPKYLVTQMGNDKSIKCEQNLGHDTMYWYKQDSKKFLKIMFSYNNKELIINETVPNRFSPKSPDKAHLNLHINSLELGDSAVYFCASSQGGQDGYTFGSGTRLTVV.

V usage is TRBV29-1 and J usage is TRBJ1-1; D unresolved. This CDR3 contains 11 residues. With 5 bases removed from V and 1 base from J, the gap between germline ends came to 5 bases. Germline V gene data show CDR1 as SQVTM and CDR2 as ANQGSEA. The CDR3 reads CSVFENTEAFF. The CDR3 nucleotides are TGCAGCGTTTTCGAGAACACTGAAGCTTTCTTT.

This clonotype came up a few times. The CDR3 spells CASSMRSGELFF. CDR3 DNA sequence: TGTGCCAGTAGTATGAGGAGCGGGGAGCTGTTTTTT. The chain employs TRBV19 and TRBJ2-2; D is undetermined. V was cut by 3 bases and J by 7 bases, with 6 bases left in between. The CDR3 is 12 amino acids. From germline, CDR1 is LNHDA and CDR2 SQIVND (reference sequence).

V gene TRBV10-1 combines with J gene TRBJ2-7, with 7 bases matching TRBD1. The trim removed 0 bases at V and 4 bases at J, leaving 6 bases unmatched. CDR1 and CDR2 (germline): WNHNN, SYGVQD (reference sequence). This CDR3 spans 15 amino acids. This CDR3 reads CASSESRTGSYEQYF. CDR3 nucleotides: TGCGCCAGCAGTGAGTCTAGGACAGGATCATACGAGCAGTACTTC.

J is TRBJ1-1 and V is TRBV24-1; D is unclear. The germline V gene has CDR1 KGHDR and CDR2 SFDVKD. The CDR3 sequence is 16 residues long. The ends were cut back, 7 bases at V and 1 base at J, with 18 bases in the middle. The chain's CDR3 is CATSGPRVGPNTEAFF. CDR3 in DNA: TGTGCCACCAGCGGTCCTCGCGTTGGACCGAACACTGAAGCTTTCTTT.

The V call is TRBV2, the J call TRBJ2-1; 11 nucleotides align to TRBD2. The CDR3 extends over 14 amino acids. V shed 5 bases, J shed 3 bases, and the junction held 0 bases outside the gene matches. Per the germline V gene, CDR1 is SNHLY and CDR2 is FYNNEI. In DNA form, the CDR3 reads TGTGCCAGCAGTACTAGCGGGAGCTACAATGAGCAGTTCTTC. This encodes CASSTSGSYNEQFF.

CDR3 nucleotides: TGTGCCATCAGTGAGCAGGGACAGGGTTTTAGCAATCAGCCCCAGCATTTT. As protein: CAISEQGQGFSNQPQHF. V usage is TRBV10-3 and J usage is TRBJ1-5; 9 positions match TRBD1. The CDR3 covers 17 residues. Germline V lookup: CDR1 ENHRY, CDR2 SYGVKD. The ends lost 2 bases at V and 0 bases at J; junction bases unmatched: 5.

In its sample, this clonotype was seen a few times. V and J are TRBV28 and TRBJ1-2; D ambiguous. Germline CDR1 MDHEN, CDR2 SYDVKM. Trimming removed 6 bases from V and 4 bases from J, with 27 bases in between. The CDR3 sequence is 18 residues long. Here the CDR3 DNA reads TGTGCCAGCAGCCCAATCCCCCGCTGGGAGACGGGGAGCTATGGCTACACCTTC. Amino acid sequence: CASSPIPRWETGSYGYTF.

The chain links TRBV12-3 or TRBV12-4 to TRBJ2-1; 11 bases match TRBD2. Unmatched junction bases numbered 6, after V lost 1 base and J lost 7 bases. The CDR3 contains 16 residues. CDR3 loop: CASSLVAGGPGNEQFF. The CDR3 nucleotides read TGTGCCAGCAGTTTAGTAGCGGGGGGGCCGGGGAATGAGCAGTTCTTC.

In nucleotides, the CDR3 is TGTGCCAGTAGGTCCGGACTAGCGAACCAAGAGACCCAGTACTTC. Protein: CASRSGLANQETQYF. The chain employs TRBV6-2 or TRBV6-3 and TRBJ2-5; TRBD2 aligns across 9 bases. The CDR3 is made up of 15 amino acids. Germline CDR1 is MNHEY and CDR2 is SVGEGT. The V and J ends lost 9 bases and 0 bases, in that order; junction bases with no gene match: 8.

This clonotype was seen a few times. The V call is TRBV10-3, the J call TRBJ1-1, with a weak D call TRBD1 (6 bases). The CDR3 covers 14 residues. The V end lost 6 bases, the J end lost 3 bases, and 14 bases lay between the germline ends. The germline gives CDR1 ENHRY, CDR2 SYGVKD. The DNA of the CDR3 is TGTGCCATCAGGGGGGCCCCCCGGGACACTGAAGCTTTCTTT. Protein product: CAIRGAPRDTEAFF.

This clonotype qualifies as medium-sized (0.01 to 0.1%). The CDR3, as DNA: TGCAGTGCTAGCGGTAACTTAGCGGGGGCTGAGCAGTTCTTC. Translating it yields CSASGNLAGAEQFF. The genes are TRBV20-1 and TRBJ2-1; 9 nucleotides match TRBD2. V gave up 3 bases and J gave up 9 bases; unmatched junction bases: 9. The CDR3 is 14 residues long. Looked up from germline, CDR1 is DFQATT and CDR2 is SNEGSKA (reference sequence).

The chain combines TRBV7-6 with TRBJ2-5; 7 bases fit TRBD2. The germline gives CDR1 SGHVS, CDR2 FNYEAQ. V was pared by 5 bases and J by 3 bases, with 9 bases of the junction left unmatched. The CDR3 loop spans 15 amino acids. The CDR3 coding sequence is TGTGCCAGCAGCCGAGGGGCGGGAGCCAAAGAGACCCAGTACTTC. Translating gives CASSRGAGAKETQYF.

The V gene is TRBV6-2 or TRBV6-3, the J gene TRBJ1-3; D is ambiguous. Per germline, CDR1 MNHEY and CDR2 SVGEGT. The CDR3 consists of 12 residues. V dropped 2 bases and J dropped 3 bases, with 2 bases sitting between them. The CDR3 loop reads CASSYLGNTIYF. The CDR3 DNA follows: TGTGCCAGCAGTTACCTTGGAAACACCATATATTTT.

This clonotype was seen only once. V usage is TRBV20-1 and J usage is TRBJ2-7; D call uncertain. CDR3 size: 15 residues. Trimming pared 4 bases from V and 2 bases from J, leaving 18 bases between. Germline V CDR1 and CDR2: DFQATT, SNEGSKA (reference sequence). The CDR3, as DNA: TGCAGTGCTATAATGTGGGAACGGAAGCCCTACGAGCAGTACTTC. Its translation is CSAIMWERKPYEQYF.

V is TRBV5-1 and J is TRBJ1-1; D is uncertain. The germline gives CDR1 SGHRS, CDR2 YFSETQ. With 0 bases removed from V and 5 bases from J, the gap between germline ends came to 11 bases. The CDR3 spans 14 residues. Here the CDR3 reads CASSLEHRGTEAFF. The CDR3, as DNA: TGCGCCAGCAGCTTGGAGCACAGAGGAACTGAAGCTTTCTTT.

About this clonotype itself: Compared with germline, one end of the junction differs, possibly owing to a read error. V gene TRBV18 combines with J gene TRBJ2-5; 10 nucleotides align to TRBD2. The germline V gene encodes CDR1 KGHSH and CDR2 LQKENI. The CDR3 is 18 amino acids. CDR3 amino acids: CASSPQSSPSGGQETQYF. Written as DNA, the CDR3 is TGCGCCAGCTCACCACAATCCTCCCCTAGCGGGGGACAAGAGACCCAGTACTTC.

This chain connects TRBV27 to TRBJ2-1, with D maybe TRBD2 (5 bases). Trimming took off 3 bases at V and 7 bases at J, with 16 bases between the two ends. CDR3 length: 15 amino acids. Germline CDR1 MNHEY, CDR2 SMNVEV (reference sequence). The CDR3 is CASSLTRNSANEQFF. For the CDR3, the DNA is TGTGCCAGCAGTTTGACCCGAAATAGCGCGAATGAGCAGTTCTTC.

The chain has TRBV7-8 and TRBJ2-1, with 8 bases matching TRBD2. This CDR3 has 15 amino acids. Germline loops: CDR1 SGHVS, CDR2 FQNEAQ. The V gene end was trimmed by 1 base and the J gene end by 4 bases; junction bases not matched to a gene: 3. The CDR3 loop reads CASSLVGTSYNEQFF. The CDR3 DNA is TGTGCCAGCAGCTTAGTTGGGACTAGTTACAATGAGCAGTTCTTC.

The CDR3 bases are TGTGCCAGCAGCTTTTTCCGGGGCTCAATGAACACTGAAGCTTTCTTT. It yields the protein CASSFFRGSMNTEAFF. This chain connects TRBV7-9 to TRBJ1-1; tentatively, D is TRBD1 (5 bases). The CDR3 has 16 amino acids. Germline CDR1 SEHNR, CDR2 FQNEAQ (reference sequence). Trimming left V 3 bases short and J 0 bases short, with 14 bases between.

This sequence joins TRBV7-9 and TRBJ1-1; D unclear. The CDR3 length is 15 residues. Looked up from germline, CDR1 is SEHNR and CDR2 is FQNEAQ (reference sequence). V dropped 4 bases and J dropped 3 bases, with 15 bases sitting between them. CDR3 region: CASSSRSLGDTEAFF. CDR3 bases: TGTGCCAGCAGCTCCCGTAGTCTCGGGGACACTGAAGCTTTCTTT.

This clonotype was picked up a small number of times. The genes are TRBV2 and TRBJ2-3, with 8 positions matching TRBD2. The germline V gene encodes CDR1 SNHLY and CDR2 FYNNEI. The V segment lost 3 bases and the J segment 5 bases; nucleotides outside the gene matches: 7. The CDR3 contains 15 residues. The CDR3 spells CASSEVLAVLDTQYF. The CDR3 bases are TGTGCCAGCAGTGAGGTACTAGCGGTGTTAGATACGCAGTATTTT.

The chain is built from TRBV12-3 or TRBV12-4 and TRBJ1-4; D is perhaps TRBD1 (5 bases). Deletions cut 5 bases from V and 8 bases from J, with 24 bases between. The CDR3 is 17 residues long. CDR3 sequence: CASSQPEPGGAGEKLFF. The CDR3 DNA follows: TGTGCCAGCAGTCAACCGGAGCCCGGAGGGGCAGGGGAAAAACTGTTTTTT.